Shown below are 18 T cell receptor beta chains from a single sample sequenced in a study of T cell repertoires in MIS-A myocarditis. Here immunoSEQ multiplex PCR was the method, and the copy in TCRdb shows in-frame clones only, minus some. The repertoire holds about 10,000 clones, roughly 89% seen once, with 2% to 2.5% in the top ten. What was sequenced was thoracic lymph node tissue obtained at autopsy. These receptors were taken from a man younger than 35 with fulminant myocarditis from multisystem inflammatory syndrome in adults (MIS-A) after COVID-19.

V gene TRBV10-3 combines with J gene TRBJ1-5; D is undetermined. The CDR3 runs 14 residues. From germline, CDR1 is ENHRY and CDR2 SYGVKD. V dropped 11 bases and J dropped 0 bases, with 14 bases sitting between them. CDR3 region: CAAQAGNSNQPQHF. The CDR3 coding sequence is TGTGCCGCGCAGGCCGGGAATAGCAATCAGCCCCAGCATTTT.

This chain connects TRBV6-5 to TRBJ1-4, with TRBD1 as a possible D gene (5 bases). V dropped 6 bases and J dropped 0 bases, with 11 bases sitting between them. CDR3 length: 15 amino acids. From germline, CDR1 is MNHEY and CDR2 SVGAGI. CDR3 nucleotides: TGTGCCAGCAGCGTTTTGGGGGCAACTAATGAAAAACTGTTTTTT. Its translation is CASSVLGATNEKLFF.

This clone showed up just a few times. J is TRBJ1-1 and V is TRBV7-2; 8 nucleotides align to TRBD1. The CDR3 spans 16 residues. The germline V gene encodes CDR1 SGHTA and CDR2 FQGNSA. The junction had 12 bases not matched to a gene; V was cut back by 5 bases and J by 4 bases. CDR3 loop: CASSPAGTGLGTEAFF. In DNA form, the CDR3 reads TGTGCCAGCAGCCCAGCCGGGACAGGCCTGGGCACTGAAGCTTTCTTT.

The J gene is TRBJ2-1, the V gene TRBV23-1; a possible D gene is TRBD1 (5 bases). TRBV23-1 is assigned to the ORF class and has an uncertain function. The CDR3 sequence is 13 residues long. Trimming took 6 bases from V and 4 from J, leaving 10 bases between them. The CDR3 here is CASRGRRYNEQFF. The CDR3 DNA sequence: TGCGCCAGCAGGGGGCGGAGATACAATGAGCAGTTCTTC.

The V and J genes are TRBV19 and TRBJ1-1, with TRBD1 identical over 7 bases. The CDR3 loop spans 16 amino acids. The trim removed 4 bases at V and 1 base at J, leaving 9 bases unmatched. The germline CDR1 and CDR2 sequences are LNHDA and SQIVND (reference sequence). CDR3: CASSKGTELRNTEAFF. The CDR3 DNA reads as TGTGCCAGTAGTAAAGGGACAGAACTTCGGAACACTGAAGCTTTCTTT.

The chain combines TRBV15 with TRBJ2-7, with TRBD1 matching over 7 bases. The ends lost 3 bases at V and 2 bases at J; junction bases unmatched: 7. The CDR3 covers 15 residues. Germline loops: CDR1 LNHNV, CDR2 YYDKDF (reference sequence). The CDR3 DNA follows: TGTGCCACCAGCAGGAGGACAGGAGGCACCTACGAGCAGTACTTC. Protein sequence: CATSRRTGGTYEQYF.

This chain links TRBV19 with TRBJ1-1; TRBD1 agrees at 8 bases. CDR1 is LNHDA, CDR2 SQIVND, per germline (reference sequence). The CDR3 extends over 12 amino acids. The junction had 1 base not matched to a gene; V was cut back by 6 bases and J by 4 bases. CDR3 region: CASRTGGTEAFF. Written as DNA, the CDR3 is TGTGCCAGTAGAACAGGGGGCACTGAAGCTTTCTTT.

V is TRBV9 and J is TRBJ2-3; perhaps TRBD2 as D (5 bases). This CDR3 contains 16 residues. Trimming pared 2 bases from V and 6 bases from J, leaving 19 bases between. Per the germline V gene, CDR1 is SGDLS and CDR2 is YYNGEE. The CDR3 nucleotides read TGTGCCAGCAGCGTGAGCGACTATCTGGAGTTTGATACGCAGTATTTT. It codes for CASSVSDYLEFDTQYF.

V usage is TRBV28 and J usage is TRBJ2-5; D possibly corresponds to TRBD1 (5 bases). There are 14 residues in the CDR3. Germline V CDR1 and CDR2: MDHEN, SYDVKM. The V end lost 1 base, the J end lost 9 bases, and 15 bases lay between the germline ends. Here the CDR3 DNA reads TGTGCCAGCAGTTTATCCGGACAAGGTGCGGCCCAGTACTTC. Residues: CASSLSGQGAAQYF.

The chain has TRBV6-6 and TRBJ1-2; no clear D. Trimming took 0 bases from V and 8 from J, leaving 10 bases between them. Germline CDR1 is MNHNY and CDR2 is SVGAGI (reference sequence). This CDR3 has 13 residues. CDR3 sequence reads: CASSYSESGGYTF. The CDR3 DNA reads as TGTGCCAGCAGTTACTCGGAGTCTGGGGGCTACACCTTC.

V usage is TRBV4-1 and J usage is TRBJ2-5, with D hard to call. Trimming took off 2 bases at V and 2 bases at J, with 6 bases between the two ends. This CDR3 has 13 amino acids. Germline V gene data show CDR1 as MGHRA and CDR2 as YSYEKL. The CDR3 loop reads CASSQWQQETQYF. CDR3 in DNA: TGCGCCAGCAGCCAATGGCAGCAAGAGACCCAGTACTTC.

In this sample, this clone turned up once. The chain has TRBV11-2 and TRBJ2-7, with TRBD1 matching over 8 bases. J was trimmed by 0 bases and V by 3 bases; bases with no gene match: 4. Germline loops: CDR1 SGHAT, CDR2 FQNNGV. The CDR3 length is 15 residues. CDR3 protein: CASSLATGVSYEQYF. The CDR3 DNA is TGTGCCAGCAGCTTGGCGACAGGGGTCTCCTACGAGCAGTACTTC.

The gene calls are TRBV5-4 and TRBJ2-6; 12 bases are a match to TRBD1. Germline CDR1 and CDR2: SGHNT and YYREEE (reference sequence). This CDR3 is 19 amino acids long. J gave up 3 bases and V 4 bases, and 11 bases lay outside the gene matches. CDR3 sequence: CASSPSTGTGGGGANVLTF. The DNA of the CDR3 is TGTGCCAGCAGCCCCTCAACCGGGACAGGGGGCGGTGGGGCCAACGTCCTGACTTTC. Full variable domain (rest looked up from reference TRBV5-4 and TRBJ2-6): ETGVTQSPTHLIKTRGQQVTLRCSSQSGHNTVSWYQQALGQGPQFIFQYYREEENGRGNFPPRFSGLQFPNYSSELNVNALELDDSALYLCASSPSTGTGGGGANVLTFGAGSRLTVL.

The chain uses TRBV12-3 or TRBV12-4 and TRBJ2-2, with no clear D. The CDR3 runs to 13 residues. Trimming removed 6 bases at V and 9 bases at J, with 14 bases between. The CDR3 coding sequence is TGTGCCAGCAGCCCGGGCTCTTTCAGGGAGCTGTTTTTT. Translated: CASSPGSFRELFF.

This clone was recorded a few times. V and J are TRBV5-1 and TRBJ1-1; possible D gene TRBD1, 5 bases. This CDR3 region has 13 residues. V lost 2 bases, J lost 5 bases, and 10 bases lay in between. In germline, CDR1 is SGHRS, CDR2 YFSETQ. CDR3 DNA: TGCGCCAGCAGCTTCGGACAAGGGACTGAAGCTTTCTTT. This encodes CASSFGQGTEAFF.

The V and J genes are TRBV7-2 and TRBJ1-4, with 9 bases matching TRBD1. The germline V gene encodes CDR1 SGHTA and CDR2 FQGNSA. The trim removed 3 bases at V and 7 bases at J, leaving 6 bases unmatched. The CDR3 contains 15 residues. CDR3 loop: CASSFLGGQGEKLFF. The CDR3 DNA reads TGTGCCAGCAGCTTCCTTGGGGGACAGGGTGAAAAACTGTTTTTT.

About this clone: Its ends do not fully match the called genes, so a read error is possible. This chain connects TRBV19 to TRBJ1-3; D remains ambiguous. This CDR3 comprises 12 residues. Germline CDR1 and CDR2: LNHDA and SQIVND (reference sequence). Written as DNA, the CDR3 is TGTGCCACCTCGAGCTCTGGAAACATCATATATTTT. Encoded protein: CATSSSGNIIYF.

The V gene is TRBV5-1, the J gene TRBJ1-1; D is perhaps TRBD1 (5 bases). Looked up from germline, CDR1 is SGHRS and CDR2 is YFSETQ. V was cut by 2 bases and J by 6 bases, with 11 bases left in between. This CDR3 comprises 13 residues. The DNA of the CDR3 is TGCGCCAGCAGCTTAGGCGTAGGGGCTGAAGCTTTCTTT. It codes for CASSLGVGAEAFF.